This T cell receptor (beta chain) was sequenced in a study of tumor-infiltrating lymphocytes in primary liver carcinoma. Extraction also yielded germline DNA, while blood RNA was obtained from unsorted whole blood. Germline V gene data show CDR1 as SQVTM and CDR2 as ANQGSEA. Trimming removed 4 bases at V and 3 bases at J, with 16 bases between. This CDR3 has 15 residues. cDNA specific to TCR beta was made from about 550 ng of total RNA, with a constant-region primer employed for priming. Three-round nested multiplex PCR performed with slightly modified ARM-PCR produced the TCR beta libraries. TRBV1-TRBV30 forward primers paired with a C-beta reverse primer were used in the first two PCR rounds, which ran 9 to 10 cycles each. TCRdb passed the multiplex PCR reads through MiXCR, listing each CDR3 protein once. The sample holds 300,000 to 350,000 distinct CDR3 sequences; around three fifths are singletons and the top ten take about a sixth.

This clonotype was found many times. The sample consisted of peripheral blood. The receptor was isolated from a woman aged 25 to 45 with primary liver carcinoma and hepatitis B virus infection. This chain joins TRBV29-1 and TRBJ1-5; D possibly corresponds to TRBD1 (5 bases). The DNA of the CDR3 is TGCAGCGTTGTGTTTGAGGGGACCAACAATCAGCCCCAGCATTTT. Translating it yields CSVVFEGTNNQPQHF. The complete variable domain, with remaining parts taken from reference TRBV29-1 and TRBJ1-5, reads SAVISQKPSRDICQRGTSLTIQCQVDSQVTMMFWYRQQPGQSLTLIATANQGSEATYESGFVIDKFPISRPNLTFSTLTVSNMSPEDSSIYLCSVVFEGTNNQPQHFGDGTRLSIL.